This note documents a single T cell receptor (beta chain) sequence. Profiling relied on immunoSEQ multiplex PCR, and the TCRdb table lists in-frame clones only, not all of them. Of about 79,000 clones detected, 88% appear once; the ten largest clones hold around 4.1%. The CDR3 runs to 15 residues. The V and J ends lost 4 bases and 1 base, in that order; junction bases with no gene match: 3. The germline CDR1 and CDR2 sequences are ENHRY and SYGVKD. This sample is part of a study of OX40 agonist ivuxolimab in advanced cancers. This TCR derives from an adult with an advanced solid tumor such as melanoma, head and neck, liver or kidney cancer. This material consisted of CD4+ or CD8+ T cells sorted from blood, taken in a trial of the OX40 agonist ivuxolimab. This chain links TRBV10-3 with TRBJ2-7, with 11 bases aligning to TRBD1. The CDR3 coding sequence is TGTGCCATCAGTGGGGGACAGGGGGTATCCTACGAGCAGTACTTC. Its protein is CAISGGQGVSYEQYF.